The 21 T cell receptor beta chains below were found in one sample sequenced in a study of human thymus T cells. Resections were taken during corrective heart surgery, and the thymus tissue came from these. TCRdb's copy holds only in-frame clones and misses some; the assay was immunoSEQ multiplex PCR. In the table there are 70,000 to 75,000 clones, 85% to 95% of which are singletons. Source material: thymus tissue. These TCRs come from a girl under two years old with a congenital heart defect but otherwise immunologically healthy.

V and J are TRBV5-1 and TRBJ2-7, with 7 bases identical to TRBD1. Trimming cost V 2 bases and J 4 bases; bases outside gene matches: 6. Germline lookup yields CDR1 SGHRS and CDR2 YFSETQ. This CDR3 has 14 residues. The CDR3 DNA follows: TGCGCCAGCAGCTTAGAGGGGGCTCAATACGAGCAGTACTTC. This sequence encodes CASSLEGAQYEQYF.

The rearrangement uses TRBV28 and TRBJ2-3; D is undetermined. Trimming took off 5 bases at V and 4 bases at J, with 7 bases between the two ends. Germline CDR1 MDHEN, CDR2 SYDVKM. The CDR3 length is 12 residues. The CDR3 spells CASSGLADTQYF. CDR3 DNA: TGTGCCAGCAGTGGCTTGGCAGATACGCAGTATTTT.

This chain joins TRBV9 and TRBJ2-1, with D perhaps matching TRBD2 (6 bases). The CDR3 contains 16 residues. The V gene lost 0 bases and the J gene lost 7 bases, with 17 bases spanning the gap. The germline CDR1 and CDR2 sequences are SGDLS and YYNGEE. Here the CDR3 reads CASSVAEGLVGNEQFF. The CDR3 bases are TGTGCCAGCAGCGTAGCGGAGGGATTGGTGGGGAATGAGCAGTTCTTC.

CDR3 DNA: TGTGCCAGCAGCTTAAGGACTAGCGGGAGTTCGAAGACCCAGTACTTC. Amino acids: CASSLRTSGSSKTQYF. The rearrangement joins TRBV7-2 to TRBJ2-5; 13 bases fit TRBD2. Germline CDR1 is SGHTA and CDR2 is FQGNSA. The CDR3 is 16 amino acids. The V segment lost 2 bases and the J segment 6 bases; nucleotides outside the gene matches: 6.

J is TRBJ1-4 and V is TRBV18, with D possibly being TRBD1 (6 bases). The germline V gene has CDR1 KGHSH and CDR2 LQKENI. The CDR3 has 13 residues. Between the trimmed V and J ends, which lost 4 bases and 8 bases, there was a span of 11 bases. The CDR3 nucleotides read TGTGCCAGCTCACGGACAGTCCCGGAAAAACTGTTTTTT. This encodes CASSRTVPEKLFF.

Details on this clone: The junction and the germline gene differ at one end; a read error may be behind it. The chain has TRBV30 and TRBJ2-7, with 7 bases matching TRBD1. There are 14 residues in the CDR3. Germline CDR1 reads GTSNPN; CDR2 reads SVGIG (reference sequence). CDR3 bases: TGTGCCTGGAGTGTAGGTGGACCCCGGGACAGAACCGGCTTC. Translating gives CAWSVGGPRDRTGF.

The chain joins TRBV28 to TRBJ2-2; a weak D match, TRBD2 (6 bases). The CDR3 is 17 amino acids. Trimming stripped 5 bases from V and 3 bases from J, with 19 bases between. Germline V CDR1 and CDR2: MDHEN, SYDVKM. The CDR3 nucleotides are TGTGCCAGCAGTCTCACCGCGGTTAGCGGAGACACCGGGGAGCTGTTTTTT. It translates to CASSLTAVSGDTGELFF.

This chain connects TRBV6-1 to TRBJ2-1; D is perhaps TRBD1 (5 bases). Trimming stripped 5 bases from V and 9 bases from J, with 8 bases between. Germline CDR1 is MNHNS and CDR2 is SASEGT. This CDR3 region has 11 residues. CDR3 region: CASSRRGEQFF. The DNA for the CDR3 is TGTGCCAGCAGTAGAAGGGGTGAGCAGTTCTTC.

V usage is TRBV15 and J usage is TRBJ1-2; the D gene is possibly TRBD1 (6 bases). The CDR3 length is 15 residues. CDR1 is LNHNV, CDR2 YYDKDF, per germline (reference sequence). V lost 1 base and J lost 9, with 18 bases in between. CDR3 sequence: CATSRGGRGIRSYTF. CDR3 in DNA: TGTGCCACCAGCAGAGGAGGGAGGGGGATAAGGAGCTACACCTTC.

The chain has TRBV5-1 and TRBJ2-5; D is possibly TRBD1 (5 bases). Deletions cut 4 bases from V and 5 bases from J, with 12 bases between. In germline, CDR1 is SGHRS, CDR2 YFSETQ. This CDR3 has 13 amino acids. This CDR3 reads CASSPQAGETQYF. The CDR3 DNA is TGCGCCAGCAGCCCACAGGCTGGCGAGACCCAGTACTTC.

The rearrangement uses TRBV27 and TRBJ1-1, with a possible D match to TRBD1 (6 bases). The length of the CDR3 is 16 residues. V was trimmed by 1 base and J by 1 base, leaving 13 bases between them. Germline V gene lookup returns CDR1 MNHEY and CDR2 SMNVEV (reference sequence). Written as DNA, the CDR3 is TGTGCCAGCAGTTTATTTTCAGGGGCGAGGAACACTGAAGCTTTCTTT. Its protein product is CASSLFSGARNTEAFF.

The J gene is TRBJ2-7, the V gene TRBV27; D unclear. The germline CDR1 and CDR2 sequences are MNHEY and SMNVEV (reference sequence). The CDR3 extends over 13 amino acids. Trimming left V 7 bases short and J 1 base short, with 11 bases between. The DNA for the CDR3 is TGTGCCAGCACAAACAAAGGGTCCTACGAGCAGTACTTC. Translating gives CASTNKGSYEQYF.

The V and J genes are TRBV30 and TRBJ2-5; TRBD2 aligns across 7 bases. Germline V gives CDR1 GTSNPN, CDR2 SVGIG (reference sequence). V lost 2 bases and J lost 5; bases outside the gene matches: 17. CDR3 length equals 17 residues. CDR3 in amino acids: CAWSFSWGGGRRETQYF. The CDR3 nucleotides are TGTGCCTGGAGTTTTTCGTGGGGGGGAGGTCGACGGGAGACCCAGTACTTC.

The chain links TRBV28 to TRBJ1-1; D ambiguous. The CDR3 consists of 14 residues. CDR1 and CDR2 from the germline V gene are MDHEN and SYDVKM. V was clipped by 5 bases and J by 3 bases, with 13 bases between them. CDR3 in DNA: TGTGCCAGCAGTGTCCCGTTTGTCCACACTGAAGCTTTCTTT. Translating gives CASSVPFVHTEAFF.

This chain joins TRBV6-4 and TRBJ2-2, with 13 positions matching TRBD2. V trimming: 0 bases; J trimming: 4 bases; junction bases outside the gene matches: 11. Germline loops: CDR1 MRHNA, CDR2 SNTAGT. The CDR3 spans 20 residues. The CDR3 DNA sequence: TGTGCCAGCAGTGACTCGGATCGACTAGCGGGAGGATTACGCACCGGGGAGCTGTTTTTT. This codes for CASSDSDRLAGGLRTGELFF.

The genes are TRBV7-9 and TRBJ2-1; perhaps TRBD2 as D (6 bases). V lost 1 base and J 5 bases, leaving 12 bases between the germline ends. CDR1 is SEHNR, CDR2 FQNEAQ, per germline (reference sequence). The CDR3 runs to 15 residues. The CDR3 DNA reads TGTGCCAGCAGCTTAGTTGTAGCGGCTAACAATGAGCAGTTCTTC. Amino acid sequence: CASSLVVAANNEQFF.

This clone was counted a few times. V is TRBV6-1 and J is TRBJ2-5; tentatively, D is TRBD1 (5 bases). The germline gives CDR1 MNHNS, CDR2 SASEGT. With 1 base removed from V and 7 bases from J, the gap between germline ends came to 13 bases. This CDR3 is built from 14 residues. This chain's CDR3 is CASSEDPGSWTQYF. DNA for the CDR3: TGTGCCAGCAGTGAAGACCCAGGGTCGTGGACCCAGTACTTC.

The V and J genes are TRBV7-2 and TRBJ2-7; 15 positions agree with TRBD2. Germline V gives CDR1 SGHTA, CDR2 FQGNSA. This CDR3 has 19 residues. After removal of 2 bases from V and 3 bases from J, the junction contained 11 bases not matched to a gene. The CDR3 sequence is CASSLKAPGLAGGNYEQYF. The CDR3 nucleotides read TGTGCCAGCAGCTTAAAGGCCCCGGGACTAGCGGGAGGCAACTACGAGCAGTACTTC.

The CDR3 is CASSTGTSAPSADTQYF. CDR3 sequence (DNA): TGTGCCAGCAGCACCGGGACTAGCGCCCCCTCGGCGGATACGCAGTATTTT. The V call is TRBV5-4, the J call TRBJ2-3, with 10 bases identical to TRBD2. With V trimmed by 4 bases and J by 6 bases, 14 bases remained unmatched. CDR1 and CDR2 (germline): SGHNT, YYREEE (reference sequence). The CDR3 contains 17 residues.

CDR3 DNA: TGTGCCAGCGTTACTGGGAGGCGAGAGACCCAGTACTTC. This encodes CASVTGRRETQYF. The rearrangement links TRBV2 to TRBJ2-5; a possible D gene is TRBD2 (6 bases). The germline V gene has CDR1 SNHLY and CDR2 FYNNEI. Trimming removed 8 bases from V and 4 bases from J, with 14 bases in between. This CDR3 contains 13 residues.

As DNA, the CDR3 is TGTGCCAGCAGCCTGAGCAATCAGCCCCAGCATTTT. Residues: CASSLSNQPQHF. This chain links TRBV27 with TRBJ1-5; D remains unclear. V lost 6 bases, J lost 1 base, and 4 bases lay in between. Germline V gene data show CDR1 as MNHEY and CDR2 as SMNVEV (reference sequence). This CDR3 comprises 12 residues.